What follows are 25 T cell receptor beta chains derived from one specimen sequenced in a study of response to subunit inactivated influenza vaccine. TCRdb fed the RT-PCR reads into MiXCR, producing one record per CDR3 protein. This sample has roughly 710,000 distinct CDR3 sequences, with 13% to 15% found just once. The source material was PBMCs from blood, sampled 14 to 15 days before vaccination. These receptor sequences come from a man aged 50-59 years who received an inactivated influenza vaccine.

To note about this clonotype: One base away lies a much larger clone, so this may be a sequencing read error. V gene TRBV6-2 or TRBV6-3 combines with J gene TRBJ2-5; 7 bases are a match to TRBD2. The germline gives CDR1 MNHEY, CDR2 SVGEGT. The CDR3 is 17 residues long. V was pared by 0 bases and J by 9 bases, with 16 bases of the junction left unmatched. As DNA, the CDR3 is TGTGCCAGCAGTTACTCGAGTCGGGAGGCCTCGTACGGGTCCCAGTACTTC. It codes for CASSYSSREASYGSQYF.

This clonotype was detected only a few times. V is TRBV18 and J is TRBJ1-5; D is unclear. The V end was cut by 2 bases, the J end by 5 bases, with 10 bases between. CDR1 is KGHSH and CDR2 is LQKENI in the germline V gene. The CDR3 covers 14 residues. CDR3 protein: CASSPGWGDQPQHF. In DNA, the CDR3 is TGTGCCAGCTCACCAGGCTGGGGTGATCAGCCCCAGCATTTT.

This clonotype was recorded at least ten times. J is TRBJ2-5 and V is TRBV29-1; possible D gene TRBD2, 5 bases. CDR1 SQVTM and CDR2 ANQGSEA come from the germline V gene. V lost 5 bases and J 0 bases, leaving 7 bases between the germline ends. The CDR3 contains 12 residues. The CDR3 DNA reads TGCAGCGTTTCGGGGTACCAAGAGACCCAGTACTTC. This codes for CSVSGYQETQYF.

This clonotype was seen more than once but under ten times. CDR3 bases: TGCAGTGCTAGGGACAAAGCAGATACGCAGTATTTT. Its translation is CSARDKADTQYF. The chain uses TRBV20-1 and TRBJ2-3; TRBD1 is a possible D gene (5 bases). The CDR3 has 12 residues. The germline V and J ends were trimmed by 3 bases and 4 bases, with 8 bases remaining between them. The V gene's germline CDR1 is DFQATT and CDR2 SNEGSKA (reference sequence).

This clonotype has only a few counts. This chain uses TRBV2 with TRBJ2-2; 7 bases align to TRBD2. This CDR3 is built from 15 residues. Trimming cost V 5 bases and J 2 bases; bases outside gene matches: 5. Germline loops: CDR1 SNHLY, CDR2 FYNNEI. The CDR3 sequence: CASSTSGVNTGELFF. Written as DNA, the CDR3 is TGTGCCAGCAGTACCAGCGGGGTTAACACCGGGGAGCTGTTTTTT.

The chain uses TRBV7-2 and TRBJ2-3; D ambiguous. Trimming removed 1 base at V and 2 bases at J, with 13 bases between. Germline-derived CDR1 and CDR2 are SGHTA and FQGNSA. CDR3 length equals 16 residues. The CDR3 here is CASSLGAHTPTDTQYF. Written as DNA, the CDR3 is TGTGCCAGCAGCTTAGGGGCTCACACCCCCACAGATACGCAGTATTTT.

The chain links TRBV2 to TRBJ2-3; D tentatively reads TRBD1 or TRBD2 (5 bases each). Trimming took off 4 bases at V and 0 bases at J, with 11 bases between the two ends. CDR3 length equals 15 residues. The germline V gene has CDR1 SNHLY and CDR2 FYNNEI. CDR3 sequence reads: CASSVQRGSTDTQYF. Written as DNA, the CDR3 is TGTGCCAGCAGTGTTCAACGGGGCAGCACAGATACGCAGTATTTT.

The chain carries TRBV29-1 and TRBJ2-3, with TRBD2 matching over 8 bases. The CDR3 is 13 residues long. Germline assignment: CDR1 SQVTM and CDR2 ANQGSEA. With 4 bases clipped from V and 6 bases from J, the junction kept 6 bases outside the gene matches. The CDR3 sequence: CSVAGGRRDTQYF. CDR3 sequence (DNA): TGCAGCGTTGCGGGCGGGAGGAGGGATACGCAGTATTTT.

The chain employs TRBV10-3 and TRBJ2-5; no clear D. Trimming shortened V by 3 bases and J by 2 bases, and 7 bases separated the two germline ends. The CDR3 is 13 amino acids. CDR1 ENHRY and CDR2 SYGVKD come from the germline V gene. DNA for the CDR3: TGTGCCATCAGTGAAGGAAGACAAGAGACCCAGTACTTC. This codes for CAISEGRQETQYF.

This clonotype was counted only a few times. V gene TRBV24-1 combines with J gene TRBJ2-2; 9 nucleotides match TRBD1. CDR1 is KGHDR and CDR2 is SFDVKD in the germline V gene. The CDR3 is made up of 15 amino acids. The junction had 5 bases not matched to a gene; V was cut back by 4 bases and J by 6 bases. The CDR3: CATSEPGQGSGELFF. The CDR3 DNA reads TGTGCCACCAGTGAGCCGGGACAGGGTTCCGGGGAGCTGTTTTTT.

This clonotype came up a few times. This chain links TRBV24-1 with TRBJ2-1; 8 bases line up with TRBD1. This CDR3 has 16 amino acids. CDR1 and CDR2 from the germline V gene are KGHDR and SFDVKD. After removal of 4 bases from V and 0 bases from J, the junction contained 4 bases not matched to a gene. The CDR3 loop is CATSERTGSSYNEQFF. CDR3 DNA sequence: TGTGCCACCAGTGAAAGGACAGGGAGCTCCTACAATGAGCAGTTCTTC.

This chain connects TRBV6-1 to TRBJ2-2; TRBD2 matches at 8 bases. The CDR3 extends over 17 amino acids. CDR1 and CDR2 (germline): MNHNS, SASEGT. Trimming took 4 bases from V and 5 from J; bases not matched to a gene: 12. In DNA form, the CDR3 reads TGTGCCAGCAGTGCAAACCGGGGGGGCCCTCGAACCGGGGAGCTGTTTTTT. It specifies CASSANRGGPRTGELFF.

This clonotype occurred a few times. V gene TRBV5-1 combines with J gene TRBJ2-3; 9 bases align to TRBD2. CDR1 and CDR2 (germline): SGHRS, YFSETQ. This CDR3 contains 16 residues. The trim removed 4 bases at V and 6 bases at J, leaving 12 bases unmatched. CDR3: CASSPRLAGARDTQYF. For the CDR3, the DNA is TGCGCCAGCAGCCCCAGGTTAGCGGGAGCTCGGGATACGCAGTATTTT.

The genes are TRBV7-9 and TRBJ2-7; 9 bases are shared with TRBD2. This CDR3 contains 13 residues. V shed 5 bases, J shed 5 bases, and the junction held 4 bases outside the gene matches. Germline assignment: CDR1 SEHNR and CDR2 FQNEAQ (reference sequence). CDR3 region: CASSPSGKHEQYF. The CDR3 DNA reads as TGTGCCAGCAGCCCTAGCGGGAAGCACGAGCAGTACTTC. The full variable domain, its missing parts supplied by reference TRBV7-9 and TRBJ2-7, is DTGVSQNPRHKITKRGQNVTFRCDPISEHNRLYWYRQTLGQGPEFLTYFQNEAQLEKSRLLSDRFSAERPKGSFSTLEIQRTEQGDSAMYLCASSPSGKHEQYFGPGTRLTVT.

There are many counts of this clonotype. The CDR3, as DNA: TGCAGTGCTACCTCTCCGGGACTAGGAGCCTACGAGCAGTACTTC. Residues: CSATSPGLGAYEQYF. The V call is TRBV20-1, the J call TRBJ2-7, with TRBD2 matching 8 bases. CDR1 and CDR2 from the germline V gene are DFQATT and SNEGSKA (reference sequence). V shed 4 bases, J shed 2 bases, and the junction held 10 bases outside the gene matches. CDR3 size: 15 residues.

This clonotype came up a few times. In DNA form, the CDR3 reads TGTGCCAGCAGTTCTCTGACAACTCGAAATGAAAAACTGTTTTTT. It translates to CASSSLTTRNEKLFF. This sequence joins TRBV27 and TRBJ1-4; unclear D gene. Germline-derived CDR1 and CDR2 are MNHEY and SMNVEV (reference sequence). Between the trimmed V and J ends, which lost 4 bases and 5 bases, there was a span of 14 bases. The CDR3 contains 15 residues.

This clonotype was counted at least ten times. V gene TRBV29-1 combines with J gene TRBJ2-1; 10 bases map to TRBD2. The junction had 7 bases not matched to a gene; V was cut back by 6 bases and J by 8 bases. The CDR3 is made up of 13 amino acids. Germline V gene sequence: CDR1 SQVTM, CDR2 ANQGSEA. CDR3 sequence (DNA): TGCAGCGTGCCTCGGGGGACTAGCGATGAGCAGTTCTTC. This encodes CSVPRGTSDEQFF.

This clonotype was counted between two and nine times. DNA for the CDR3: TGCAGTGCTAGGGACTACGTTGAGACCCAGTACTTC. Protein product: CSARDYVETQYF. This chain uses TRBV20-1 with TRBJ2-5; D perhaps matches TRBD2 (6 bases). Germline-derived CDR1 and CDR2 are DFQATT and SNEGSKA (reference sequence). The V end lost 3 bases, the J end lost 5 bases, and 10 bases lay between the germline ends. The CDR3 runs to 12 residues.

This clonotype showed up just a few times. This chain uses TRBV12-3 or TRBV12-4 with TRBJ1-3; the match to TRBD1 covers 7 bases. After removal of 6 bases from V and 2 bases from J, the junction contained 7 bases not matched to a gene. The CDR3 spans 15 residues. This CDR3 is CASSPGTVAGNTIYF. The CDR3 bases are TGTGCCAGCAGCCCCGGGACAGTGGCTGGAAACACCATATATTTT.

This chain uses TRBV27 with TRBJ2-7; D ambiguous. CDR1 is MNHEY, CDR2 SMNVEV, per germline (reference sequence). The V end lost 1 base, the J end lost 5 bases, and 12 bases lay between the germline ends. The CDR3 consists of 14 residues. The chain's CDR3 is CASSLLGRLNEQYF. CDR3 nucleotides: TGTGCCAGCAGTTTATTAGGCCGCCTCAACGAGCAGTACTTC.

There are a few counts of this clonotype. The CDR3 nucleotides are TGTGCCAGCAGTTTAGGTTCCAGCGGGGGGCTCTACAATGAGCAGTTCTTC. Translated, it gives CASSLGSSGGLYNEQFF. This sequence joins TRBV12-3 or TRBV12-4 and TRBJ2-1; TRBD2 agrees at 9 bases. The CDR3 contains 17 residues. V gave up 1 base and J gave up 3 bases; unmatched junction bases: 7.

This clonotype came up many times. This chain links TRBV6-5 with TRBJ2-7; 10 bases are shared with TRBD2. Losses at the gene ends were 2 bases for V and 3 bases for J; bases not matched to a gene: 1. This CDR3 contains 14 residues. Per the germline V gene, CDR1 is MNHEY and CDR2 is SVGAGI. The CDR3 DNA sequence: TGTGCCAGCAGTTACGAGCGGGGGGGCTACGAGCAGTACTTC. Encoded protein: CASSYERGGYEQYF.

This clonotype was counted a few times. This rearrangement joins TRBV25-1 to TRBJ2-1; no reliable D call. The germline gives CDR1 MGHDK, CDR2 SYGVNS. V lost 7 bases to trimming and J lost 5 bases, with 12 bases between them. The CDR3 is 13 residues long. CDR3 DNA: TGTGCCAGCATCCCGACGCGTCACAATGAGCAGTTCTTC. Amino acids: CASIPTRHNEQFF.

The sample holds a few counts of this clonotype. The chain has TRBV20-1 and TRBJ2-7; TRBD2 agrees at 8 bases. Germline V gene lookup returns CDR1 DFQATT and CDR2 SNEGSKA (reference sequence). The CDR3 loop spans 15 amino acids. The J segment lost 4 bases and the V segment lost 6 bases, leaving 14 bases of the junction unmatched. In DNA, the CDR3 is TGCAGTGCGGGAGGGTGGCGCGGGAGGAGTTACGAGCAGTACTTC. Its translation: CSAGGWRGRSYEQYF.

This chain uses TRBV3-1 with TRBJ2-1; 9 positions agree with TRBD2. This CDR3 has 17 residues. After removal of 5 bases from V and 1 base from J, the junction contained 9 bases not matched to a gene. Germline CDR1 LGHDT, CDR2 YNNKEL (reference sequence). Here the CDR3 reads CASSSMAGGLSYNEQFF. The CDR3 DNA follows: TGTGCCAGCAGCTCCATGGCGGGGGGGCTTTCCTACAATGAGCAGTTCTTC.